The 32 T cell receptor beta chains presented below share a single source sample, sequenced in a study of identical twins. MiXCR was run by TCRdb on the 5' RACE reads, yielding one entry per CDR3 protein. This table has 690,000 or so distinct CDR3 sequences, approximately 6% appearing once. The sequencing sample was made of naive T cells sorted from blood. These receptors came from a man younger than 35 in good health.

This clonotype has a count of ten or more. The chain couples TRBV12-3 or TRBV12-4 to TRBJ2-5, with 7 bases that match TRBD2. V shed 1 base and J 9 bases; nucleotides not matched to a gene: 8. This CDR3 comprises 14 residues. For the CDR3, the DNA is TGTGCCAGCAGTTTAGGGACTAGTGGGGTTTCCCAGTACTTC. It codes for CASSLGTSGVSQYF.

Here the CDR3 DNA reads TGCAGTGCTAAACCGAACATAGATGTAGGCGCAGATACGCAGTATTTT. Translation gives CSAKPNIDVGADTQYF. V gene TRBV20-1 combines with J gene TRBJ2-3, with D unclear. V was shortened by 4 bases and J by 4 bases, with 21 bases between the two germline ends. The CDR3 is 16 residues long. Germline-derived CDR1 and CDR2 are DFQATT and SNEGSKA (reference sequence).

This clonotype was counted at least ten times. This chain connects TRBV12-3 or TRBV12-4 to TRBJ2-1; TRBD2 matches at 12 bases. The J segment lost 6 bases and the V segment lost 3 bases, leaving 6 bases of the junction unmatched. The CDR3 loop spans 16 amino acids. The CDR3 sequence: CASSFTSGRIGNEQFF. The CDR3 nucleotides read TGTGCCAGCAGTTTTACTAGCGGGAGGATTGGCAATGAGCAGTTCTTC.

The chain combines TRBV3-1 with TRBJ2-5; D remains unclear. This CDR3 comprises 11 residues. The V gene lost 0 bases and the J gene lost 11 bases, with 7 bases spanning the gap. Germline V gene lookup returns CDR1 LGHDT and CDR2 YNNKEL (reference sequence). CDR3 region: CASSQDLAQYF. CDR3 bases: TGTGCCAGCAGCCAAGATTTAGCTCAGTACTTC.

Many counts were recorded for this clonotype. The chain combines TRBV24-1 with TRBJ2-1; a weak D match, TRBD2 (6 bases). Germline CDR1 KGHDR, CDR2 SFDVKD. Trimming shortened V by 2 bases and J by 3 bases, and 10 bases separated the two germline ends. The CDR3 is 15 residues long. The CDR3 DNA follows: TGTGCCACCAGTGATTGGCGGGATAGCTACAATGAGCAGTTCTTC. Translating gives CATSDWRDSYNEQFF.

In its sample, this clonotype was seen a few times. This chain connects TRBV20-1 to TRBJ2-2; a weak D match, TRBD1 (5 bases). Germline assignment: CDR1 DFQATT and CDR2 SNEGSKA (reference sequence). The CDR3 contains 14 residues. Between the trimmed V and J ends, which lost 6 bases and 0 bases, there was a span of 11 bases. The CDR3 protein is CSATDSSNTGELFF. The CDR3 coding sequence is TGCAGTGCCACCGACAGCTCGAACACCGGGGAGCTGTTTTTT.

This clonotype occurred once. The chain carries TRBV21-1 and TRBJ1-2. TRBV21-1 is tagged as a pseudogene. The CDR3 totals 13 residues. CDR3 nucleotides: TGTGCCAGCCACCACAGTGTTCTGAATGGCTACACCTTC. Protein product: CASHHSVLNGYTF.

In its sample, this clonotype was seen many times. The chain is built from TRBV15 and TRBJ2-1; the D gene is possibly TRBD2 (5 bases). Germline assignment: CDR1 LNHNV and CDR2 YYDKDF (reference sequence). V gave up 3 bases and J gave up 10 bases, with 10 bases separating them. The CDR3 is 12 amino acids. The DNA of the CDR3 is TGTGCCACCAGCAGTGGAGAGCGGGAGCAGTTCTTC. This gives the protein CATSSGEREQFF.

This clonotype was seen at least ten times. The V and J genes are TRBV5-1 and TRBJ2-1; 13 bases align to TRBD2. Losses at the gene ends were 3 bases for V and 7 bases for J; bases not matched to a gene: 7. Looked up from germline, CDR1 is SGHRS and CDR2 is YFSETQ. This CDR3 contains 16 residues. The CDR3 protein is CASSWWTSGRLNEQFF. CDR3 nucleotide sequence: TGCGCCAGCAGCTGGTGGACTAGCGGGAGATTGAATGAGCAGTTCTTC. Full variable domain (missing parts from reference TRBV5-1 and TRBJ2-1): KAGVTQTPRYLIKTRGQQVTLSCSPISGHRSVSWYQQTPGQGLQFLFEYFSETQRNKGNFPGRFSGRQFSNSRSEMNVSTLELGDSALYLCASSWWTSGRLNEQFFGPGTRLTVL.

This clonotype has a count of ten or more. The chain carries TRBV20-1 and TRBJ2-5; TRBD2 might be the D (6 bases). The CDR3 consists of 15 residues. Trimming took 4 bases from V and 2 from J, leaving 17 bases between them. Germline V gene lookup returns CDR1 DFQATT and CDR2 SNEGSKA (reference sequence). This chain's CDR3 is CSAIELADLQETQYF. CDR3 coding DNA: TGCAGTGCTATAGAATTAGCGGACCTTCAAGAGACCCAGTACTTC.

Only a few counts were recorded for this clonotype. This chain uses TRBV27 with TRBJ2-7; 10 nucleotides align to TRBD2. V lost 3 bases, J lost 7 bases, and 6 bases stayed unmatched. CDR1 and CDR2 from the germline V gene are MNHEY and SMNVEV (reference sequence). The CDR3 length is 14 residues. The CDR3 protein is CASSFASGSIEQYF. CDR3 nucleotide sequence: TGTGCCAGCAGTTTTGCTAGCGGGAGCATAGAGCAGTACTTC.

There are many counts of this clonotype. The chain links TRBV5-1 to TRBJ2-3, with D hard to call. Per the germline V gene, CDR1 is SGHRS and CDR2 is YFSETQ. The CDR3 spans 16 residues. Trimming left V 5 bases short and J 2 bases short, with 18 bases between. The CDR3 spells CASSFLGLPTTDTQYF. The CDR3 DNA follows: TGCGCCAGCAGTTTCTTAGGGCTACCCACCACAGATACGCAGTATTTT.

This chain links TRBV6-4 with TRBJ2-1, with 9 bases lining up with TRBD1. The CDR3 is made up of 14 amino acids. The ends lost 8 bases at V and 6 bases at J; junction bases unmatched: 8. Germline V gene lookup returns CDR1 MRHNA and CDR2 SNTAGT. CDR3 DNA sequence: TGTGCCAGCTCCTGGACAGGGGAACGCAATGAGCAGTTCTTC. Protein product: CASSWTGERNEQFF.

The CDR3 coding sequence is TGCAGTGCAACGGGACTAGCGGGAGGGGATAACAATGAGCAGTTCTTC. This codes for CSATGLAGGDNNEQFF. The chain is built from TRBV20-1 and TRBJ2-1; 16 bases agree with TRBD2. In germline, CDR1 is DFQATT, CDR2 SNEGSKA (reference sequence). The CDR3 totals 16 residues. After removal of 6 bases from V and 5 bases from J, the junction contained 7 bases not matched to a gene.

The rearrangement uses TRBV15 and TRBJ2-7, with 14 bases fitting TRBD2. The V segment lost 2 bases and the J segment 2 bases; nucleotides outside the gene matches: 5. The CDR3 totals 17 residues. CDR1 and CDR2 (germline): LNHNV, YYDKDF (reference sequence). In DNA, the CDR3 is TGTGCCACCAGCAGAAATATGGGACTAGCGGGAGCCTACGAGCAGTACTTC. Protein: CATSRNMGLAGAYEQYF.

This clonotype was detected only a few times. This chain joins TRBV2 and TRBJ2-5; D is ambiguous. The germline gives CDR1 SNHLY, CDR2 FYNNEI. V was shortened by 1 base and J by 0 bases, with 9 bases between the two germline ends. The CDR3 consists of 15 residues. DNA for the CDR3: TGTGCCAGCAGTGAAGACCTAGGGTACCAAGAGACCCAGTACTTC. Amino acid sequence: CASSEDLGYQETQYF.

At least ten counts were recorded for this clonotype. The CDR3 DNA sequence: TGTGCCAGCACTCATTCTGGATGGGAGGGCAATGAGCAGTTCTTC. This sequence encodes CASTHSGWEGNEQFF. V usage is TRBV12-3 or TRBV12-4 and J usage is TRBJ2-1, with 7 bases matching TRBD2. Germline trimming cut 7 bases from V and 6 bases from J; bases unmatched to any gene: 12. The CDR3 spans 15 residues.

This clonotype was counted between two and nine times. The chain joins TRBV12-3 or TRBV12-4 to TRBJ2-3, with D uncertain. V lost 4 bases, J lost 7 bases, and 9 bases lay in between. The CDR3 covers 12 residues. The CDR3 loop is CASSSDRNTQYF. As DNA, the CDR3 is TGTGCCAGCAGTTCCGACCGTAATACGCAGTATTTT.

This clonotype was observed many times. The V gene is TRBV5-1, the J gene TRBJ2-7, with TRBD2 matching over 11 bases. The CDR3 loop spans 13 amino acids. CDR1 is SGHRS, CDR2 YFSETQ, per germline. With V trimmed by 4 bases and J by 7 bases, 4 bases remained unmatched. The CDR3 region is CASSPGTSGEQYF. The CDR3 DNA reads TGCGCCAGCAGCCCCGGGACTAGCGGTGAGCAGTACTTC.

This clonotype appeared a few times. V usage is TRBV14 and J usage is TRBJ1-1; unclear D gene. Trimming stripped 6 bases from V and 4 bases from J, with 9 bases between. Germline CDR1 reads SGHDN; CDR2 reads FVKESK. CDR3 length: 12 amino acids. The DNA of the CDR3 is TGTGCCAGCAGTCGGACGCTCACTGAAGCTTTCTTT. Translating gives CASSRTLTEAFF.

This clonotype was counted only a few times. The CDR3 protein is CASSETVPVGSNEQFF. The CDR3 region has the DNA TGTGCCAGCAGTGAGACAGTCCCCGTGGGGAGCAATGAGCAGTTCTTC. The rearrangement uses TRBV12-3 or TRBV12-4 and TRBJ2-1, with D possibly being TRBD1 or TRBD2 (5 bases each). The CDR3 has 16 amino acids. V shed 5 bases and J shed 6 bases, with 20 bases lying between them.

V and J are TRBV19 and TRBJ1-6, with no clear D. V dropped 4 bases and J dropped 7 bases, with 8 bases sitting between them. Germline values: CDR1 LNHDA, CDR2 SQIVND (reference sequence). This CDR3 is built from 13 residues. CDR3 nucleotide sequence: TGTGCCAGTAGTAACGGCCTGAATTCACCCCTCCACTTT. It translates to CASSNGLNSPLHF.

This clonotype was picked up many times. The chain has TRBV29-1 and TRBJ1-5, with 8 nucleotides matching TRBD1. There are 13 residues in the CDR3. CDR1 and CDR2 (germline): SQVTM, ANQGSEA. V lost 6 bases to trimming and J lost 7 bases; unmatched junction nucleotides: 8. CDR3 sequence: CSVRTGLNQPQHF. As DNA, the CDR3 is TGCAGCGTACGGACAGGGTTGAACCAGCCCCAGCATTTT.

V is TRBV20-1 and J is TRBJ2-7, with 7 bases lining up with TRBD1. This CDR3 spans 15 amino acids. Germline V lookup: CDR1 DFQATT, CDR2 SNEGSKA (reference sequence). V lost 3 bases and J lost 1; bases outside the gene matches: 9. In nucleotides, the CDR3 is TGCAGTGCTAGTTCCTTCCGGGACAGTTCCTACGAGCAGTACTTC. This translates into CSASSFRDSSYEQYF.

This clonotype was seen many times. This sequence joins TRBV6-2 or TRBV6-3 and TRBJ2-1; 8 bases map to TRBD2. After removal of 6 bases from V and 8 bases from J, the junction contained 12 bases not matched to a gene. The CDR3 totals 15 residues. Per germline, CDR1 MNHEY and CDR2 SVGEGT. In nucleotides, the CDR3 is TGTGCCAGCAGCTACCCCGGGACTAGTTCCGATGAGCAGTTCTTC. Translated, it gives CASSYPGTSSDEQFF.

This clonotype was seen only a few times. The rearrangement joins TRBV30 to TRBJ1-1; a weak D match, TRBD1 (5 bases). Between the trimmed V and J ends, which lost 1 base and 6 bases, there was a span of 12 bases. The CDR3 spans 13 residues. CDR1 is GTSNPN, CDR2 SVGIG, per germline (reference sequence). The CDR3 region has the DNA TGTGCCTGGAGTGCTGGGGCAGGAGCTGAAGCTTTCTTT. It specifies CAWSAGAGAEAFF.

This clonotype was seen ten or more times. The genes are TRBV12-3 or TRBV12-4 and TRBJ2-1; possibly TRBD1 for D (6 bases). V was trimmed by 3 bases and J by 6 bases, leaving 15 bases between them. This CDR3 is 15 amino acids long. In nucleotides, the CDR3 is TGTGCCAGCAGTTTGGATGGGACATCCCTCAATGAGCAGTTCTTC. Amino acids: CASSLDGTSLNEQFF.

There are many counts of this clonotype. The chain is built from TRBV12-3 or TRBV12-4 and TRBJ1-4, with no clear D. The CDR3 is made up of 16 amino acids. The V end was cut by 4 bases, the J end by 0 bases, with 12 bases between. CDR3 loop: CASSSGSPATNEKLFF. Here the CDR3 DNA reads TGTGCCAGCAGTTCTGGGTCACCCGCAACTAATGAAAAACTGTTTTTT.

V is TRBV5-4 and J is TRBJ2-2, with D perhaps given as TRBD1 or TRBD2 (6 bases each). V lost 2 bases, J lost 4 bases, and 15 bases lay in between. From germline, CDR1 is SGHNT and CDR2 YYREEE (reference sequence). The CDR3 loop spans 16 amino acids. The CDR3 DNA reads TGTGCCAGCAGCTTATCACGAGGGGGGATCACCGGGGAGCTGTTTTTT. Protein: CASSLSRGGITGELFF.

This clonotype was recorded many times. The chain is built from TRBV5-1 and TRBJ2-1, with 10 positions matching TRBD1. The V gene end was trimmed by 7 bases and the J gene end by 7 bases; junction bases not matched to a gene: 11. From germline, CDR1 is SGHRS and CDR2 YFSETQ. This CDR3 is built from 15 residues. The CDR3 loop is CASGDGDRGWNEQFF. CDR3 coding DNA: TGCGCCAGCGGGGATGGGGACAGGGGCTGGAATGAGCAGTTCTTC. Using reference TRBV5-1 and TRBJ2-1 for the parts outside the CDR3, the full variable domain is KAGVTQTPRYLIKTRGQQVTLSCSPISGHRSVSWYQQTPGQGLQFLFEYFSETQRNKGNFPGRFSGRQFSNSRSEMNVSTLELGDSALYLCASGDGDRGWNEQFFGPGTRLTVL.

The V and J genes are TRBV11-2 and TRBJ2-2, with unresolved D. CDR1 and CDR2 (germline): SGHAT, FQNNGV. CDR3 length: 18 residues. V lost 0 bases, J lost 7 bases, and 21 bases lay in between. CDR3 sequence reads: CASSLEALLSVLGGELFF. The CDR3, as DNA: TGTGCCAGCAGCTTAGAAGCCCTACTCTCTGTATTGGGCGGGGAGCTGTTTTTT.

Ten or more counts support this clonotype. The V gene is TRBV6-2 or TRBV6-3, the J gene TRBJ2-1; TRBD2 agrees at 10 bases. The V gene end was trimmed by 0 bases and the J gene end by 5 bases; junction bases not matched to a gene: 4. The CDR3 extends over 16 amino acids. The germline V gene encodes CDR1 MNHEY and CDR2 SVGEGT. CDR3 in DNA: TGTGCCAGCAGTTACTCTAGGACTAGCGGTGACAATGAGCAGTTCTTC. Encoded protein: CASSYSRTSGDNEQFF.